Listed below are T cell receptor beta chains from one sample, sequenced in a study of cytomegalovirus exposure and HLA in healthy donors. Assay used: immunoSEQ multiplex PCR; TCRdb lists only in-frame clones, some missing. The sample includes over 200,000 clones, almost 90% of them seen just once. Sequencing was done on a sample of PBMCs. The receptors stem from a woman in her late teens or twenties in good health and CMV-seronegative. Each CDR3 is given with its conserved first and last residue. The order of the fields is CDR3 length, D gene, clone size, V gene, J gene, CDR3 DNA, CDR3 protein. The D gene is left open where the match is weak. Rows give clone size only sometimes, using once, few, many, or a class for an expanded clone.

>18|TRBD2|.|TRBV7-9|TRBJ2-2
TGTGCCAGCAGCTTAGGAAGGCGGGGGGCCAGGTCGCCCGGGGAGCTGTTTTTT
CASSLGRRGARSPGELFF
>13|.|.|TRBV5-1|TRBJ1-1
TGCGCCAGCAGCCTAACGACAAACACTGAAGCTTTCTTT
CASSLTTNTEAFF
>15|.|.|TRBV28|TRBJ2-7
TGTGCCAGCAGTTTAAGGAGGGGTCATGGGTACGAGCAGTACTTC
CASSLRRGHGYEQYF
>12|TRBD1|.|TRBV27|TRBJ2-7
TGTGCCAGCAGGGGACAGCCCCACGAGCAGTACTTC
CASRGQPHEQYF
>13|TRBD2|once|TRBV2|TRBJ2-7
TGTGCCACCCAGCGGGAGGGTTCCTACGAGCAGTACTTC
CATQREGSYEQYF
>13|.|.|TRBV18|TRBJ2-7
TGTGCCAGCTCACCACCTAGCTCCTACGAGCAGTACTTC
CASSPPSSYEQYF
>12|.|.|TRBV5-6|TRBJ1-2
TGTGCCAGCAGCACACAGGGCTATGGCTACACCTTC
CASSTQGYGYTF
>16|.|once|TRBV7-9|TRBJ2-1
TGTGCCAGCAGTCCGGCGTTAGCGGCAGAGTACAATGAGCAGTTCTTC
CASSPALAAEYNEQFF
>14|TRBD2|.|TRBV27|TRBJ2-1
TGTGCCAGCGGTCTTAGCGGGACCTACAATGAGCAGTTCTTC
CASGLSGTYNEQFF
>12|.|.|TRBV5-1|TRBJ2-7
TGCGCCAGCAGCCTAGACTTCTACGAGCAGTACTTC
CASSLDFYEQYF
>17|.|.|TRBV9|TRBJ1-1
TGTGCCAGCAGCGTAGGCAAACAGGTGAATTTGGGGACTGAAGCTTTCTTT
CASSVGKQVNLGTEAFF
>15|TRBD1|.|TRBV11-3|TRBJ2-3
TGTGCCAGCAGCTTAGGACAGGGGTACACAGATACGCAGTATTTT
CASSLGQGYTDTQYF
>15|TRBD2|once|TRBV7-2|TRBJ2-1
TGTGCCAGCAGCCTACTAGCGGGCCAAGGGAATGAGCAGTTCTTC
CASSLLAGQGNEQFF
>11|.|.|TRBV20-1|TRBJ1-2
TGCAGTGCTAAAGGTGGAGATGGCTACACCTTC
CSAKGGDGYTF
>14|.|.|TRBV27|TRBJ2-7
TGTGCCAGCAGTTTACGGGACAACTCCTACGAGCAGTACTTC
CASSLRDNSYEQYF
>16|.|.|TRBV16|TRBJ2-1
TGTGCCAGCAGCCCCCCGATGGGGCCCTCCTACAATGAGCAGTTCTTC
CASSPPMGPSYNEQFF
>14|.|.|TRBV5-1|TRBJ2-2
TGCGCCAGCAGCTTGGGGACAGACACCGGGGAGCTGTTTTTT
CASSLGTDTGELFF
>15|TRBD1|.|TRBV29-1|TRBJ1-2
TGCAGCGTTCGGCGCCCCGGGACAGGGTTTGATGGCTACACCTTC
CSVRRPGTGFDGYTF
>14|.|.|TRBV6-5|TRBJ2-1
TGTGCCAGCAGTTATGCCCTACTGGCGGATGAGCAGTTCTTC
CASSYALLADEQFF
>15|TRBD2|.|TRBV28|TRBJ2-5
TGTGCCAGCAGTGCCCCACTAGCGGATCAAGAGACCCAGTACTTC
CASSAPLADQETQYF
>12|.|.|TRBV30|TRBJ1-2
TGTGCCTGGAGGCGTCCGAACTATGGCTACACCTTC
CAWRRPNYGYTF
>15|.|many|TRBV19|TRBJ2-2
TGTGCCAGTAGTGACAGGTTTTCAAACACCGGGGAGCTGTTTTTT
CASSDRFSNTGELFF
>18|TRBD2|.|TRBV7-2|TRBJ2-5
TGTGCCAGCAGCGCCCGAAGACTAGCGGGAGTTCTTTGGGAGACCCAGTACTTC
CASSARRLAGVLWETQYF
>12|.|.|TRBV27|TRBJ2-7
TGTGCCAGCAGTTCTGCTAACTACGAGCAGTACTTC
CASSSANYEQYF
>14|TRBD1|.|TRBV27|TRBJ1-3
TGTGCCAGCAGGCAGGGGGCCTCTGGAAACACCATATATTTT
CASRQGASGNTIYF
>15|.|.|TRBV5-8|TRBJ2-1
TGTGCCAGCAGTTTTAACAGGGACCCCCCCAATGAGCAGTTCTTC
CASSFNRDPPNEQFF
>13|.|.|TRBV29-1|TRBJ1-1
TGCAGCTTCCGAGGGGGATTTTTCACTGAAGCTTTCTTT
CSFRGGFFTEAFF
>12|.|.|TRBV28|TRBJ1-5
TGTGCCAGCAGCCCTAGCCGACAGCCCCAGCATTTT
CASSPSRQPQHF
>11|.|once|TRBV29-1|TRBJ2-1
TGCAGCGTTGGAGCGTACAATGAGCAGTTCTTC
CSVGAYNEQFF
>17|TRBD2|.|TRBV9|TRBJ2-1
TGTGCCAGCAGCGTAGATCGCGGGAGCGGTTCCTACAATGAGCAGTTCTTC
CASSVDRGSGSYNEQFF
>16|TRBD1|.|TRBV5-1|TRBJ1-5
TGCGCCAGCAGCTTGGGGGACAGGGGGAGCAATCAGCCCCAGCATTTT
CASSLGDRGSNQPQHF
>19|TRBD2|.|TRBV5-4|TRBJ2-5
TGTGCCAGCAGCTTGATAGCGGGAGTAAACCCCCTCTTCCAAGAGACCCAGTACTTC
CASSLIAGVNPLFQETQYF
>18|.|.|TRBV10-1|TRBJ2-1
TGCGCCAGCCTTAAGTGTGACACAACCCAAAAGATGGACAATGAGCAGTTCTTC
CASLKCDTTQKMDNEQFF
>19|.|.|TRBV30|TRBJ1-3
TGTGCCTGGAGGGGTACCCCAGCCGGAACTCGGGGGGCTGGAAACACCATATATTTT
CAWRGTPAGTRGAGNTIYF
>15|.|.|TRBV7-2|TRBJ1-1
TGTGCCAGCAGCTCCAACAGAGAGATCAACACTGAAGCTTTCTTT
CASSSNREINTEAFF
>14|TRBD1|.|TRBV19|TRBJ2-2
TGTGCCAGTAGTACTTACAGGGGGTCCGGGGAGCTGTTTTTT
CASSTYRGSGELFF
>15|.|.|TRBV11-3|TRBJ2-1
TGTGCCAGCAGCTCAATACTAGAATATCCTCATGAGCAGTTCTTC
CASSSILEYPHEQFF
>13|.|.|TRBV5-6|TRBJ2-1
TGTGCCAGCAGCGTAGACAGGTACAATGAGCAGTTCTTC
CASSVDRYNEQFF
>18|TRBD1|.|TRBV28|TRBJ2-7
TGTGCCAGCAGTTTGACAGGGATCGTGGCGGACCGAGCCTACGAGCAGTACTTC
CASSLTGIVADRAYEQYF
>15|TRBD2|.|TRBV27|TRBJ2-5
TGTGCCAGCAGCCTATCGCGGCTAGCGGAAGAGACCCAGTACTTC
CASSLSRLAEETQYF
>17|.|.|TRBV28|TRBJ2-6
TGTGCCAGCAGTTCCATCGGTGGGCAGCTTGGGGCCAACGTCCTGACTTTC
CASSSIGGQLGANVLTF
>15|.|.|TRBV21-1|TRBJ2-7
TGTGCCAGCAGCAATGAGGGAGTAAGATCCTACGAGCAGTACTTC
CASSNEGVRSYEQYF
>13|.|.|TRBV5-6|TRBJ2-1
TGTGCCAGCAGTCATGACAGGTACAATGAGCAGTTCTTC
CASSHDRYNEQFF
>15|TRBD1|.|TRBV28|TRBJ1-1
TGTGCCAGCCAACAGGGACAGGCTGGGAACACTGAAGCTTTCTTT
CASQQGQAGNTEAFF
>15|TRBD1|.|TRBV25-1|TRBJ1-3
TGTGCCAGCAGTGACCCGGGACAGGGGGCCGACACCATATATTTT
CASSDPGQGADTIYF
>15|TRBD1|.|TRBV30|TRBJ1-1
TGTGCCTGGGCGGGACAGGGTTGGGAGTGGACTGAAGCTTTCTTT
CAWAGQGWEWTEAFF
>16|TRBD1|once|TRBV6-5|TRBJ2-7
TGTGCCAGCAGTTACTGGGTTGGACAGGGGGTCCACGAGCAGTACTTC
CASSYWVGQGVHEQYF
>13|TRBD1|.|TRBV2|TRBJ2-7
TGTGCCAGCATGCTAGACAGGGGCTACGAGCAGTACTTC
CASMLDRGYEQYF
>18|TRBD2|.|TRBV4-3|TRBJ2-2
TGCGCCAGCAGCCAAGAACAAATAGCGGGAGAACGGACCGGGGAGCTGTTTTTT
CASSQEQIAGERTGELFF
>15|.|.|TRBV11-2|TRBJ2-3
TGTGCCAGCAGCTTACAGCGGACCAACACAGATACGCAGTATTTT
CASSLQRTNTDTQYF
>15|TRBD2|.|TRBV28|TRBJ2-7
TGTGCCAGCAGCTCCCCGGCGGGAGTGGGGCACGAGCAGTACTTC
CASSSPAGVGHEQYF
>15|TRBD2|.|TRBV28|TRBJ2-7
TGTGCCAGCAGTCCGGGACTAGCGGGAGTCTACGAGCAGTACTTC
CASSPGLAGVYEQYF
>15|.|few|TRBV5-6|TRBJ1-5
TGTGCCAACCTAGCAAGGGGGTATAGCAATCAGCCCCAGCATTTT
CANLARGYSNQPQHF
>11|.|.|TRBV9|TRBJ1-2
TGTGCCAGCAGGAGGGAGAGTGGCTACACCTTC
CASRRESGYTF
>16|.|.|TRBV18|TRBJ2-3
TGTGCCAGCTCGGAGGGACAGATTATCACCACAGATACGCAGTATTTT
CASSEGQIITTDTQYF